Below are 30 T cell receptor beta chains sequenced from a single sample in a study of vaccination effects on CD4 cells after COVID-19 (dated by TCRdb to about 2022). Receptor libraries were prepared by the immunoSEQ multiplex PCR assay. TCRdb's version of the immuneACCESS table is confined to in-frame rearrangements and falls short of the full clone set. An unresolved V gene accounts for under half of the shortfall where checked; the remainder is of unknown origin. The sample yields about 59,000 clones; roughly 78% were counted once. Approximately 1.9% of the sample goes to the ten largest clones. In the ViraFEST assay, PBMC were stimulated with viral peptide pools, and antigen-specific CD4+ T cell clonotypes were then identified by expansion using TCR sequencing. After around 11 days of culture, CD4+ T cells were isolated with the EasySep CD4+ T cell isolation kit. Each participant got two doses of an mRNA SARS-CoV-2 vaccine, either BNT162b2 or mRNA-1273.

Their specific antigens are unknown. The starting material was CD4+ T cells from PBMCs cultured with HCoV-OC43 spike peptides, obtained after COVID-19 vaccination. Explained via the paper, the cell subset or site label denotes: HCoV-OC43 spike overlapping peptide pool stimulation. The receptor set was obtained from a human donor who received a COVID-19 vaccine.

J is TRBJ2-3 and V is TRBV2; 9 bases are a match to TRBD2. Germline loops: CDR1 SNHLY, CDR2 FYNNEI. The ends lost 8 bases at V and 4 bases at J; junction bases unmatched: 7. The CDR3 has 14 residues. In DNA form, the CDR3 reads TGTGCCAGCTTAGCGGGGGAATGGGCAGATACGCAGTATTTT. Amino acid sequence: CASLAGEWADTQYF.

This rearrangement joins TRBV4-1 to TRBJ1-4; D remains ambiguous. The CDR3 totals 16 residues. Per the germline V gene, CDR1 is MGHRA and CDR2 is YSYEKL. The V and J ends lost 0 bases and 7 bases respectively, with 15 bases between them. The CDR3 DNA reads TGCGCCAGCAGCCAAGATCTTTGGGGTATCGGTGAAAAACTGTTTTTT. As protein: CASSQDLWGIGEKLFF.

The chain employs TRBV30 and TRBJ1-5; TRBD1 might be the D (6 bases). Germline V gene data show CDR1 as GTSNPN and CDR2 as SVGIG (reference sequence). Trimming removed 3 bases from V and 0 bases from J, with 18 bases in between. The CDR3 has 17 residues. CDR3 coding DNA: TGTGCCTGGAGCCCTGACAGGAGCCCCTATAGCAATCAGCCCCAGCATTTT. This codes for CAWSPDRSPYSNQPQHF.

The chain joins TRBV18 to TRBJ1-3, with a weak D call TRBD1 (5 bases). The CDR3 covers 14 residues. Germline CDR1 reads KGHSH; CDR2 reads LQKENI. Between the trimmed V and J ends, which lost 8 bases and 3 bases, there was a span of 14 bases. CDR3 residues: CASHAGNNGNTIYF. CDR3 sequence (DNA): TGTGCCAGCCACGCAGGGAATAATGGAAACACCATATATTTT.

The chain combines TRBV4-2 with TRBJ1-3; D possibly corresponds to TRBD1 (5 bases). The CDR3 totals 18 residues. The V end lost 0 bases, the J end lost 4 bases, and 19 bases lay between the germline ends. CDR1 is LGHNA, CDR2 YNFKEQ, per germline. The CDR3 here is CASSQELQGSGAGNTIYF. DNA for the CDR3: TGTGCCAGCAGCCAAGAGTTGCAGGGCTCCGGGGCCGGAAACACCATATATTTT.

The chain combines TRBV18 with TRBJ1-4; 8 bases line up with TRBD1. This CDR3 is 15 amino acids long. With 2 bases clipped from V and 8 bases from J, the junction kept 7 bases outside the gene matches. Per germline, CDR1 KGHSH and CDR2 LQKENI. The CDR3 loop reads CASSPAGGINEKLFF. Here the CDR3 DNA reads TGTGCCAGCTCACCAGCAGGGGGCATAAACGAAAAACTGTTTTTT.

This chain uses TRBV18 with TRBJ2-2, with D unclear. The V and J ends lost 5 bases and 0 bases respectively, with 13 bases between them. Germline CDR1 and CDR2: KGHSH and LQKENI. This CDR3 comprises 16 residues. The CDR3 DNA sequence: TGTGCCAGCTCAGCGCAGGATGTGTCGAACACCGGGGAGCTGTTTTTT. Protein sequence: CASSAQDVSNTGELFF.

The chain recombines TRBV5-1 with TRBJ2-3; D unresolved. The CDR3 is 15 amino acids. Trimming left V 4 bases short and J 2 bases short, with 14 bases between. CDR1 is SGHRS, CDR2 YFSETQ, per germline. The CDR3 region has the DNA TGCGCCAGCAGCCCCAGGAATTATAACACAGATACGCAGTATTTT. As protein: CASSPRNYNTDTQYF.

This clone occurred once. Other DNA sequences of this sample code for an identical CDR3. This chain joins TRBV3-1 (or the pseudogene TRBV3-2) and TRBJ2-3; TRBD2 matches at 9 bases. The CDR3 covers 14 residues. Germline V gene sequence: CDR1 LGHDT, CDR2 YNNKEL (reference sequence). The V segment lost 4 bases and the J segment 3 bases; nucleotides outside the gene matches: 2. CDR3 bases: TGTGCCAGCAGCCCGGCGGGGGGGACAGATACGCAGTATTTT. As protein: CASSPAGGTDTQYF.

The DNA for the CDR3 is TGTGCCAGCAGCGCGAGAGGACAGTCCTACAATGAGCAGTTCTTC. It translates to CASSARGQSYNEQFF. The rearrangement uses TRBV5-8 and TRBJ2-1; possible D gene TRBD1, 6 bases. The CDR3 is 15 residues long. The germline gives CDR1 SGHTS, CDR2 YDEGEE. V lost 4 bases to trimming and J lost 1 base, with 12 bases between them.

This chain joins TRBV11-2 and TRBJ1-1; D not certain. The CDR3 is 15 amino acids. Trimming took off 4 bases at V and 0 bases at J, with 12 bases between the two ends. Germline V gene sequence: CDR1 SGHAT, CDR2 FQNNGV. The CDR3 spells CASSSSREVNTEAFF. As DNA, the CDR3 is TGTGCCAGCAGCTCCTCCCGGGAGGTGAACACTGAAGCTTTCTTT. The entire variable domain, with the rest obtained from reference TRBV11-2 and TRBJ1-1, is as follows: EAGVAQSPRYKIIEKRQSVAFWCNPISGHATLYWYQQILGQGPKLLIQFQNNGVVDDSQLPKDRFSAERLKGVDSTLKIQPAKLEDSAVYLCASSSSREVNTEAFFGQGTRLTVV.

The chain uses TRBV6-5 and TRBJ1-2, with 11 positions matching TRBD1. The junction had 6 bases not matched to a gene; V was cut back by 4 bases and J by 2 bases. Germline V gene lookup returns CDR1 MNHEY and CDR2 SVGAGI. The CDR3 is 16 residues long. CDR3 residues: CASSSPRTGGNYGYTF. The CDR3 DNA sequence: TGTGCCAGCAGTTCTCCTCGGACAGGGGGCAACTATGGCTACACCTTC.

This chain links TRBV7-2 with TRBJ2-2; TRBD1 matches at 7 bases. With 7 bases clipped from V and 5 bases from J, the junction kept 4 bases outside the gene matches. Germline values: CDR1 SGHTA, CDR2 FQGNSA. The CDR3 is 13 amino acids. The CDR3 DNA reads TGTGCCAGCACCAAGGACAGGACCGGGGAGCTGTTTTTT. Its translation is CASTKDRTGELFF.

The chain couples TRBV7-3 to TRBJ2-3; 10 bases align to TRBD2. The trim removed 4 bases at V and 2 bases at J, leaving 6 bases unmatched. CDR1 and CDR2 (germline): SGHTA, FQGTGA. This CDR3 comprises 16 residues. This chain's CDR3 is CASSSRTSGYTDTQYF. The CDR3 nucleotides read TGTGCCAGCAGCTCCCGGACTAGCGGATACACAGATACGCAGTATTTT. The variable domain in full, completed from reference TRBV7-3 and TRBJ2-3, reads GAGVSQTPSNKVTEKGKYVELRCDPISGHTALYWYRQSLGQGPEFLIYFQGTGAADDSGLPNDRFFAVRPEGSVSTLKIQRTERGDSAVYLCASSSRTSGYTDTQYFGPGTRLTVL.

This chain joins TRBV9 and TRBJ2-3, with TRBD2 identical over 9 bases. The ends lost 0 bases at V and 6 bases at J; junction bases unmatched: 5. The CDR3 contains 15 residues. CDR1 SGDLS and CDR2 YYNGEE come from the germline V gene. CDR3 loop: CASSVGGGAFDTQYF. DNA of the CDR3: TGTGCCAGCAGCGTAGGCGGGGGGGCTTTCGATACGCAGTATTTT.

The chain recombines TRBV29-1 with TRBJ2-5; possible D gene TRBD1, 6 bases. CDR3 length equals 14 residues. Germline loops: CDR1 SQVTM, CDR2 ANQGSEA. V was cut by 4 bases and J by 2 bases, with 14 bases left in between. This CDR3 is CSVAVGQIQETQYF. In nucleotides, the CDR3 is TGCAGCGTTGCGGTAGGACAGATACAAGAGACCCAGTACTTC.

CDR3 nucleotide sequence: TGTGCCAGCAGCTTCACAGGAGCCAAAAACATTCAGTACTTC. This encodes CASSFTGAKNIQYF. J is TRBJ2-4 and V is TRBV5-4; maybe TRBD1 (5 bases). In germline, CDR1 is SGHNT, CDR2 YYREEE (reference sequence). This CDR3 is 14 amino acids long. The V end lost 2 bases, the J end lost 0 bases, and 6 bases lay between the germline ends.

The chain's CDR3 is CASSISLRGRNEQFF. CDR3 nucleotide sequence: TGTGCCAGTAGCATCTCTCTTAGGGGGCGCAATGAGCAGTTCTTC. This sequence joins TRBV19 and TRBJ2-1, with 7 bases fitting TRBD1. The ends lost 6 bases at V and 6 bases at J; junction bases unmatched: 11. CDR1 is LNHDA, CDR2 SQIVND, per germline (reference sequence). The CDR3 is made up of 15 amino acids.

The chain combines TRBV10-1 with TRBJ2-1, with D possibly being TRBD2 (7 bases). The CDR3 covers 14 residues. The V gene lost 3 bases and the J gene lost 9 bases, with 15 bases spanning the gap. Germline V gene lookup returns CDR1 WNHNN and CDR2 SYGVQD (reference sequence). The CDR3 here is CASSDQGTTGEQFF. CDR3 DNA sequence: TGCGCCAGCAGTGACCAGGGGACTACCGGTGAGCAGTTCTTC.

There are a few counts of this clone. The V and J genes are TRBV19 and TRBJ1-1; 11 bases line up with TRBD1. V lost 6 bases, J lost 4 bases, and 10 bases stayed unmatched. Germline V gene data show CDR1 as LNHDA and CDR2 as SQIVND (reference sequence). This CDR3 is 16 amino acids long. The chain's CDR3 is CASRIKGGTGGTEAFF. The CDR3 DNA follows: TGTGCCAGTAGGATAAAGGGAGGGACAGGGGGCACTGAAGCTTTCTTT.

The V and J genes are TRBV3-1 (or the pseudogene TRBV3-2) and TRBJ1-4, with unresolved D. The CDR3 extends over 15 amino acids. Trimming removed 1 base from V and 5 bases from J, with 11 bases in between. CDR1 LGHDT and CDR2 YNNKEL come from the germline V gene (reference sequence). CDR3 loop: CASSQGKGENEKLFF. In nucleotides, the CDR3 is TGTGCCAGCAGCCAAGGAAAGGGCGAGAATGAAAAACTGTTTTTT.

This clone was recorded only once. The CDR3 DNA reads as TGTGCCAGCAGCTTGACAGGGGAAGGGGAAAACATTCAGTACTTC. This translates into CASSLTGEGENIQYF. The V and J genes are TRBV5-6 and TRBJ2-4; TRBD1 agrees at 7 bases. The CDR3 spans 15 residues. The V gene end was trimmed by 1 base and the J gene end by 5 bases; junction bases not matched to a gene: 6. Per the germline V gene, CDR1 is SGHDT and CDR2 is YYEEEE. Full variable domain (outside the CDR3, taken from reference TRBV5-6 and TRBJ2-4): DAGVTQSPTHLIKTRGQQVTLRCSPKSGHDTVSWYQQALGQGPQFIFQYYEEEERQRGNFPDRFSGHQFPNYSSELNVNALLLGDSALYLCASSLTGEGENIQYFGAGTRLSVL.

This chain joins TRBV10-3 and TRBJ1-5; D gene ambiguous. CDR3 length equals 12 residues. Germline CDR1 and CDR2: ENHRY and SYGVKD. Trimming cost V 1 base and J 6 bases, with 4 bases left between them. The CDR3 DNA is TGTGCCATCAGTGAGTTGGGTCAGCCCCAGCATTTT. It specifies CAISELGQPQHF.

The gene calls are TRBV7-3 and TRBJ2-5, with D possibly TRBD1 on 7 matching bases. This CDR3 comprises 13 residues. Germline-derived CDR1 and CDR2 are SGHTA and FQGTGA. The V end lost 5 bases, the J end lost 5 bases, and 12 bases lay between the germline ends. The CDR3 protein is CASSPQGGETQYF. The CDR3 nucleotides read TGTGCCAGCAGCCCTCAGGGGGGCGAGACCCAGTACTTC.

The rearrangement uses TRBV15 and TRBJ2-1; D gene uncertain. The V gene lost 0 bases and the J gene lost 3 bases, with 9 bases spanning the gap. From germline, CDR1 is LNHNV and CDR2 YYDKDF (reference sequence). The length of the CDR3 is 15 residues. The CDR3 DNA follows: TGTGCCACCAGCAGAGATAGTCCAGGCTACAATGAGCAGTTCTTC. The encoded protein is CATSRDSPGYNEQFF. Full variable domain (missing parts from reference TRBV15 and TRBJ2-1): DAMVIQNPRYQVTQFGKPVTLSCSQTLNHNVMYWYQQKSSQAPKLLFHYYDKDFNNEADTPDNFQSRRPNTSFCFLDIRSPGLGDTAMYLCATSRDSPGYNEQFFGPGTRLTVL.

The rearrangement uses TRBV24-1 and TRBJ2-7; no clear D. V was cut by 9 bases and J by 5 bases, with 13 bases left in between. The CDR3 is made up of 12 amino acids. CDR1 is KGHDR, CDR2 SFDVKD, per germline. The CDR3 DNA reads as TGTGCCACCTCCCCCCTGGCCCACGAGCAGTACGTC. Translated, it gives CATSPLAHEQYV.

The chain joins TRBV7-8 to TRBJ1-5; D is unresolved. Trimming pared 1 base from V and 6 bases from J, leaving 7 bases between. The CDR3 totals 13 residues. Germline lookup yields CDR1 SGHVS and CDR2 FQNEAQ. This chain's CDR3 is CASSLGGSQPQHF. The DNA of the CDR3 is TGTGCCAGCAGCTTAGGAGGGTCTCAGCCCCAGCATTTT.

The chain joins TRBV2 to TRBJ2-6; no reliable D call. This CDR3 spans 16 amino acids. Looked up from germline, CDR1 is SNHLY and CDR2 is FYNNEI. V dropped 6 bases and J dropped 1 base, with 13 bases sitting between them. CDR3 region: CASSQEWVSGANVLTF. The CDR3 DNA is TGTGCCAGCAGCCAGGAATGGGTATCTGGGGCCAACGTCCTGACTTTC.

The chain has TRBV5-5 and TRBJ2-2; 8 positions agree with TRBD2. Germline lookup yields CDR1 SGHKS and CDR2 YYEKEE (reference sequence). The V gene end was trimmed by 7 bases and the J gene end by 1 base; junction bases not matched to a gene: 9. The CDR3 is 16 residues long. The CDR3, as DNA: TGTGCCAGCCGTATATACCTAGCGGGGAACACCGGGGAGCTGTTTTTT. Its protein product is CASRIYLAGNTGELFF.

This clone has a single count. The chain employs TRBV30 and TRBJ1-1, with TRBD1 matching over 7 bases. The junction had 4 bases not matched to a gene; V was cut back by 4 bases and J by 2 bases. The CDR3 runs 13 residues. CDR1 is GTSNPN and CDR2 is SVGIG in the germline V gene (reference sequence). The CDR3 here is CAWNAGGNTEAFF. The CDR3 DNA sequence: TGTGCCTGGAACGCAGGGGGAAACACTGAAGCTTTCTTT.